The sequence of this T cell receptor (beta chain) was determined in a study of blood T cell repertoires in COVID-19. Across the whole study: There were acute and convalescent COVID-19 samples, and they came from the United States, Italy and Spain. PBMCs, B-cell-depleted T cells, or T cells provided the cDNA or gDNA that made up the material.

Authors' analysis steps: Estimated nucleated cell counts came from reference gene primer amplification. Sequenced by immunoSEQ multiplex PCR; TCRdb stores in-frame clones only, minus some. V, J and clone size are taken as reported in that table, and D and trimming were inferred from the DNA itself. This sample carries about 240,000 clones, 84% of them seen once, and the ten largest clones take more than 4%. V lost 5 bases, J lost 3 bases, and 7 bases stayed unmatched. The CDR3 sequence is 16 residues long. Per germline, CDR1 SGHTA and CDR2 FQGNSA. The sequencing sample was made of peripheral blood. This receptor was identified in a man aged 45-65 years with acute or convalescent COVID-19. This chain uses TRBV7-2 with TRBJ2-7, with 13 bases that match TRBD2. In DNA, the CDR3 is TGTGCCAGCAGCCCGGATGGACTAGCGGGGGACTACGAGCAGTACTTC. It translates to CASSPDGLAGDYEQYF.